This is a list of T cell receptor beta chains from one sample in a study of vaccination effects on CD4 cells after COVID-19. Antigens for these TCRs are unknown. Using immunoSEQ multiplex PCR, the repertoire was profiled, and TCRdb retains in-frame clones only, with some absent. The profile shows tens of thousands of clones, roughly 72% of them singletons. Sequences were derived from CD4+ T cells from PBMCs cultured with HCoV-OC43 spike peptides, sampled before COVID-19 vaccination. The receptors originated from a human donor who received a COVID-19 vaccine. The CDR3 runs from the conserved cysteine through the conserved F or W. Each record gives: J gene, D gene, clone size, V gene, CDR3 DNA, CDR3 protein. A D gene is named only where the DNA matches it firmly. Size values are once, few and many counts, or a class for expanded clones, and some rows have none.

TRBJ2-5,-,-,TRBV5-4,TGTGCCAGCAGCCTGGGGGCGCTCCAAGAGACCCAGTACTTC,CASSLGALQETQYF
TRBJ2-2,-,-,TRBV12-5,TGTGCTAGTGGTTTGCACCCCACCGGGGAGCTGTTTTTT,CASGLHPTGELFF
TRBJ2-3,TRBD1,-,TRBV6-6,TGTGCCAGCAGTTCGGGACAGGGGTGGGCAGATACGCAGTATTTT,CASSSGQGWADTQYF
TRBJ1-3,TRBD1,-,TRBV4-3,TGCGCCAGCAGCCAAGAGACAGGGAGAAACACCATATATTTT,CASSQETGRNTIYF
TRBJ1-6,-,-,TRBV19,TGTGCCAGTAGTACAACCCGATTGCCTAATTCACCCCTCCACTTT,CASSTTRLPNSPLHF
TRBJ2-3,-,-,TRBV3-1/TRBV3-2,TGTGCCAGCAGCCGCGTAGGGGGGGCTAGAGGATATACGCAGTATTTT,CASSRVGGARGYTQYF
TRBJ1-4,-,-,TRBV5-1,TGCGCCAGCAGCTTGGTCCCAGCAACTAATGAAAAACTGTTTTTT,CASSLVPATNEKLFF
TRBJ1-2,-,-,TRBV19,TGTGCCAGTAGGACCCCTAACTATGGCTACACCTTC,CASRTPNYGYTF
TRBJ2-4,-,-,TRBV6-5,TGTGCCAGCACCCGTTCTGGGGCAGTTAACATTCAGTACTTC,CASTRSGAVNIQYF
TRBJ1-2,TRBD1,-,TRBV5-1,TGCGCCAGCAGCTTCCGGGACAGGGGAATTTATGGCTACACCTTC,CASSFRDRGIYGYTF
TRBJ2-2,-,few,TRBV7-2,TGTGCCAGCACCGAATCCGCCCAGACGGTTGCCGGGGAGCTGTTTTTT,CASTESAQTVAGELFF
TRBJ1-2,-,-,TRBV28,TGTGCCAGCAGTTTAGAGTCCCGGGCCTATGGCTACACCTTC,CASSLESRAYGYTF
TRBJ1-6,-,few,TRBV10-2,TGCGCCAGCAGGGAGGGGAGTAATTCACCCCTCCACTTT,CASREGSNSPLHF
TRBJ2-2,-,-,TRBV10-3,TGTGCCATCAGCCCCCCCCGGGGGGAGCTGTTTTTT,CAISPPRGELFF
TRBJ2-5,TRBD2,-,TRBV7-3,TGTGCCAGCAGCCGTAGCGGGGGAGAGACCCAGTACTTC,CASSRSGGETQYF
TRBJ1-1,-,once,TRBV28,TGTGCCAGCAGAAACGGAGGGAGGGCGGCTTTCTTT,CASRNGGRAAFF
TRBJ1-1,-,-,TRBV14,TGTGCCAGCAGCCAGTCTCTCGGGGGTAGGGGATCTGAAGCTTTCTTT,CASSQSLGGRGSEAFF
TRBJ1-5,-,-,TRBV18,TGTGCCAGCTCTCCCACAGGTTCTGGGAATCAGCCCCAGCATTTT,CASSPTGSGNQPQHF
TRBJ2-3,TRBD2,-,TRBV2,TGTGCCAGCAGTGGCCGACTAGCGGGGGTAGATACGCAGTATTTT,CASSGRLAGVDTQYF
TRBJ1-2,-,few,TRBV11-2,TGTGCCAGCAGCTTGGCTGGGGGCTACACCTTC,CASSLAGGYTF
TRBJ1-5,TRBD1,-,TRBV30,TGTGCCTGGAGTGGCCGGGACAGTAATCAGCCCCAGCATTTT,CAWSGRDSNQPQHF
TRBJ2-3,TRBD2,-,TRBV29-1,TGCAGCGTTGTACGGCGGCGGGGGGGCGGAGATACGCAGTATTTT,CSVVRRRGGGDTQYF
TRBJ1-1,TRBD1,-,TRBV19,TGTGCCAGTAGTCCGAAGACAGGGGGAATAACTGAAGCTTTCTTT,CASSPKTGGITEAFF
TRBJ2-5,-,-,TRBV6-5,TGTGCCAGCAAGAGAGACCAAGAGACCCAGTACTTC,CASKRDQETQYF
TRBJ2-4,TRBD1,few,TRBV7-2,TGTGCCAGCAGCCCAGGGTTGGGACAGCGATACTTC,CASSPGLGQRYF
TRBJ1-2,-,-,TRBV7-9,TGTGCCAGCAGCTTAGAACCGTCCCGAGGAGGCTACACCTTC,CASSLEPSRGGYTF
TRBJ2-3,TRBD2,once,TRBV7-6,TGTGCCAGCAGCCGATCGGGACTAGCAGCAGATACGCAGTATTTT,CASSRSGLAADTQYF
TRBJ2-3,TRBD2,-,TRBV7-9,TGTGCCAGCAGCTTAGAACGGGGAGGGGCGGTCATAGATACGCAGTATTTT,CASSLERGGAVIDTQYF
TRBJ2-2,-,-,TRBV18,TGTGCCAGCTCACCGGACGGGGAGCTGTTTTTT,CASSPDGELFF
TRBJ1-1,TRBD1,-,TRBV6-5,TGTGCCAGCAGGACAGGGGCTTTAAACACTGAAGCTTTCTTT,CASRTGALNTEAFF
TRBJ2-3,-,-,TRBV6-4,TGTGCCAGCCTGGCGACTCTCCACACAGATACGCAGTATTTT,CASLATLHTDTQYF
TRBJ2-1,TRBD1,-,TRBV3-1/TRBV3-2,TGTGCCAGCAGCCAATGGCGGGACAGGGGGGAAAATGAGCAGTTCTTC,CASSQWRDRGENEQFF
TRBJ2-1,-,few,TRBV9,TGTGCCAGCAGCAAATCCGGGACTCACACCGACAATGAGCAGTTCTTC,CASSKSGTHTDNEQFF
TRBJ1-4,-,many,TRBV6-1,TGTGCCAGCAGTGAAGCGCTTCAGGCAGGGGAGGAAAAACTGTTTTTT,CASSEALQAGEEKLFF
TRBJ2-2,TRBD2,-,TRBV3-1/TRBV3-2,TGTGCCAGCAGCCAGACACTAGCGGTAAACACCGGGGAGCTGTTTTTT,CASSQTLAVNTGELFF
TRBJ2-3,-,-,TRBV5-1,TGCGCCAGCAGCTTGACGGATACGCAGTATTTT,CASSLTDTQYF
TRBJ2-5,-,-,TRBV2,TGTGCCAGCAAAAGGGGGGAACAAGAGACCCAGTACTTC,CASKRGEQETQYF
TRBJ1-2,-,few,TRBV18,TGTGCCAGCTCAGGTTTAGCTAACTATGGCTACACCTTC,CASSGLANYGYTF
TRBJ1-5,-,-,TRBV20-1,TGCAGTGCTAGGTTATTCACCCAGCATTTT,CSARLFTQHF
TRBJ2-2,-,-,TRBV6-5,TGTGCCAGCAGTTACTCCCGGGAAGGTGGGGAGCTGTTTTTT,CASSYSREGGELFF
TRBJ2-3,TRBD2,-,TRBV7-2,TGTGCCAGCAGCTTAGTTGGCGGGGGGAGCACAGATACGCAGTATTTT,CASSLVGGGSTDTQYF
TRBJ1-2,-,-,TRBV19,TGTGCCAGTAGTATTCTTGGCTATGGCTACACCTTC,CASSILGYGYTF
TRBJ1-1,-,few,TRBV5-8,TGTGCCAGCAGCTTGGATCCAGGAGGGAACACTGAAGCTTTCTTT,CASSLDPGGNTEAFF
TRBJ1-5,-,-,TRBV6-5,TGTGCCAGCAGTTACTATAGGAATCAGCCCCAGCATTTT,CASSYYRNQPQHF
TRBJ2-5,TRBD1,-,TRBV18,TGTGCCAGCTCAGCACAGGGGGTGGAGACCCAGTACTTC,CASSAQGVETQYF
TRBJ1-6,-,-,TRBV14,TGTGCCAGCAGACCACCGGGGCCCCGGAATTCACCCCTCCACTTT,CASRPPGPRNSPLHF
TRBJ2-5,-,-,TRBV28,TGTGCCAGCAGCACAAGCCCTAGTCAAGAGACCCAGTACTTC,CASSTSPSQETQYF
TRBJ2-2,-,-,TRBV19,TGTGCCAGTAGTACTCCCGGGGGAAACACCGGGGAGCTGTTTTTT,CASSTPGGNTGELFF
TRBJ1-1,-,-,TRBV7-9,TGTGCCAGCAGCTTAATAATCGGGACTGAAGCTTTCTTT,CASSLIIGTEAFF
TRBJ2-6,-,-,TRBV2,TGTGCCAGCACGGGTTTGGGGACTGGGGCCAACGTCCTGACTTTC,CASTGLGTGANVLTF
TRBJ2-3,-,-,TRBV10-3,TGTGCCATCAGTGAGAGAATCCCCCCCGCGGGCACAGATACGCAGTATTTT,CAISERIPPAGTDTQYF
TRBJ1-4,TRBD1,-,TRBV30,TGTGCCTGGAGTGTACGGCAGGGGGTATATGAAAAACTGTTTTTT,CAWSVRQGVYEKLFF
TRBJ1-1,-,-,TRBV6-5,TGTGCCAGCAGGTACCAGCTGTGGGGCACTGAAGCTTTCTTT,CASRYQLWGTEAFF
TRBJ2-3,-,-,TRBV5-1,TGCGCCAGCAGGAGAGAACAGGGAGATACGCAGTATTTT,CASRREQGDTQYF